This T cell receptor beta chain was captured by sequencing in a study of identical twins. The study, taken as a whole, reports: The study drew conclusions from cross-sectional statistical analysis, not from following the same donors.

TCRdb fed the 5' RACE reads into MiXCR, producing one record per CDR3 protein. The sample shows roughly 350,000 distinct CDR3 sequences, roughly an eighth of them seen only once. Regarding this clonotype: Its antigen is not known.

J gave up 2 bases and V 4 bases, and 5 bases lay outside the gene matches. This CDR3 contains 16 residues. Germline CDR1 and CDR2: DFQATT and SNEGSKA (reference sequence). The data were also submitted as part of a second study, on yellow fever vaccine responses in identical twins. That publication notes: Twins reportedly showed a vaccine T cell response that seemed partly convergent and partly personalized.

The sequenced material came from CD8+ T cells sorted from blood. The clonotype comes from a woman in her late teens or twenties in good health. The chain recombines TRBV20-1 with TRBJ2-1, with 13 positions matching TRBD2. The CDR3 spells CSAIGTSGVAYNEQFF. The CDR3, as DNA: TGCAGTGCTATTGGGACTAGCGGGGTGGCCTACAATGAGCAGTTCTTC.